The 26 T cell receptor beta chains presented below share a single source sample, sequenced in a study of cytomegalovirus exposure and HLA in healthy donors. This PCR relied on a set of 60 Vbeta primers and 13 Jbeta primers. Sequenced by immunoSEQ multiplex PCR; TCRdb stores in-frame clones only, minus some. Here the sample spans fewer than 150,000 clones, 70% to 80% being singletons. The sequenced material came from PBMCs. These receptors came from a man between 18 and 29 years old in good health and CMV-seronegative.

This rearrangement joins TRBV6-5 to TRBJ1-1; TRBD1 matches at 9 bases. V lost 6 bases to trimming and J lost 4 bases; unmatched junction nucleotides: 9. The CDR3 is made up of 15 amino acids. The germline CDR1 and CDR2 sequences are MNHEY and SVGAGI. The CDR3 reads CASRKTGGAGTEAFF. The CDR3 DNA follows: TGTGCCAGCAGGAAAACAGGGGGCGCGGGCACTGAAGCTTTCTTT.

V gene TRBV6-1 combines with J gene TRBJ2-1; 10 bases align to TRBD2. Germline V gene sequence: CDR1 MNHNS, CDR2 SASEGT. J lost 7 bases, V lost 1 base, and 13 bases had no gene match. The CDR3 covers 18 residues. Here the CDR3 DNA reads TGTGCCAGCAGTGAAGTCCTATTAGCGGGAGGATGGGGGAATGAGCAGTTCTTC. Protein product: CASSEVLLAGGWGNEQFF.

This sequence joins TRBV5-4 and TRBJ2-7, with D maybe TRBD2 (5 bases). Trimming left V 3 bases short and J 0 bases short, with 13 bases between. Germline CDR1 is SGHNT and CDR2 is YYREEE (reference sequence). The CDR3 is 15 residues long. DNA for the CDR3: TGTGCCAGCAGCTCCAGCGGAGACCCCTCCTACGAGCAGTACTTC. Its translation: CASSSSGDPSYEQYF.

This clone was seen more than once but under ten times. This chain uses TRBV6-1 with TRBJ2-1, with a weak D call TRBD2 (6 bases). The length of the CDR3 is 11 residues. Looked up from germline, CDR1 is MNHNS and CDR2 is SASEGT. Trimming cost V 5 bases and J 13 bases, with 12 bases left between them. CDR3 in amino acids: CASSLRDLQFF. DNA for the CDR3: TGTGCCAGCAGTTTGCGGGACTTACAGTTCTTC.

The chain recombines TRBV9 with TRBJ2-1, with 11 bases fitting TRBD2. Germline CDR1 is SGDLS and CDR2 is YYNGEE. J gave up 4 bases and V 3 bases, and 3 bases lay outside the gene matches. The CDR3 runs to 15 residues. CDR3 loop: CASSEGLAVYNEQFF. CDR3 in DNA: TGTGCCAGCAGCGAGGGACTAGCGGTTTACAATGAGCAGTTCTTC.

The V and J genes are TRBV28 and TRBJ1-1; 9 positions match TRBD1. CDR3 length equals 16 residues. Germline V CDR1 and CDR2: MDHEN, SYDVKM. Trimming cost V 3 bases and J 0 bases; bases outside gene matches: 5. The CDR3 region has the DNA TGTGCCAGCAGTTTCCGGACAGGGGTCTTGAACACTGAAGCTTTCTTT. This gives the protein CASSFRTGVLNTEAFF.

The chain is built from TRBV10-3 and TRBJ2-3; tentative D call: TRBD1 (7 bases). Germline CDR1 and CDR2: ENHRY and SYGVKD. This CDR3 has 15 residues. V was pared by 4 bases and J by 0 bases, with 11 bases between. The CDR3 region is CAISAQGTSTDTQYF. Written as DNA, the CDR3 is TGTGCCATCAGTGCACAGGGGACTAGCACAGATACGCAGTATTTT.

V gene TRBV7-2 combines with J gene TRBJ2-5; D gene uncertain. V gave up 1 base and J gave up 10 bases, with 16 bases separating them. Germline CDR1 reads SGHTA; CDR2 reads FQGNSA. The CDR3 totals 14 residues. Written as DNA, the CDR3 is TGTGCCAGCAGCTTAGACCCCGCAGGTGTTAGCCAGTACTTC. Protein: CASSLDPAGVSQYF.

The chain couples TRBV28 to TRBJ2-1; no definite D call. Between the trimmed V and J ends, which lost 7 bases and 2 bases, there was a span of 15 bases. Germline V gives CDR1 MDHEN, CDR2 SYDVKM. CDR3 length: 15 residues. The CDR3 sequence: CASTPAVGTYNEQFF. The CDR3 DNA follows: TGTGCCAGCACCCCGGCGGTAGGTACCTACAATGAGCAGTTCTTC.

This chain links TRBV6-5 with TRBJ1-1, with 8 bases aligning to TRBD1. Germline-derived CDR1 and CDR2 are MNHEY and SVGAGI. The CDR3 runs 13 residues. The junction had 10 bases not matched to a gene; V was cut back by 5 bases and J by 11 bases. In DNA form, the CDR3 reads TGTGCCAGCAGTAATCGACAGGGGATGGGGGCTTTCTTT. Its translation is CASSNRQGMGAFF.

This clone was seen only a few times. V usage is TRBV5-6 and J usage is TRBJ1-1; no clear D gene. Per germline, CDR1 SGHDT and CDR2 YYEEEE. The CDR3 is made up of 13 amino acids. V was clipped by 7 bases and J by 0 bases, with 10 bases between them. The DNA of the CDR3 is TGTGCCAGCGCCCCCGGGATGAACACTGAAGCTTTCTTT. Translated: CASAPGMNTEAFF.

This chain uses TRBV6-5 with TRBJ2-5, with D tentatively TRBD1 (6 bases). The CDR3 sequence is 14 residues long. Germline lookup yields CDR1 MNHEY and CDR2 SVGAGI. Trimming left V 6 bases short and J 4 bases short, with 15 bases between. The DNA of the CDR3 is TGTGCCAGCAGACGGACGACAGGTCCAGAGACCCAGTACTTC. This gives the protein CASRRTTGPETQYF.

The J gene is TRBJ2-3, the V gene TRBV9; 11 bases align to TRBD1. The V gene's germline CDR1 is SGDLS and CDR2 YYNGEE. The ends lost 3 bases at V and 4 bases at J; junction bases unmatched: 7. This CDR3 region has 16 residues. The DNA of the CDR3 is TGTGCCAGCAGCGGGACCGGGACAGGGGGGCCAGATACGCAGTATTTT. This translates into CASSGTGTGGPDTQYF.

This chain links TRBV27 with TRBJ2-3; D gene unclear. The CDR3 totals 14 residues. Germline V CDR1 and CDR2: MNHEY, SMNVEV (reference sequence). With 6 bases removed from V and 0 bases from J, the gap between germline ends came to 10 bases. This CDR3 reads CASSSRSSTDTQYF. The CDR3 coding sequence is TGTGCCAGCAGCTCGCGGTCTAGCACAGATACGCAGTATTTT.

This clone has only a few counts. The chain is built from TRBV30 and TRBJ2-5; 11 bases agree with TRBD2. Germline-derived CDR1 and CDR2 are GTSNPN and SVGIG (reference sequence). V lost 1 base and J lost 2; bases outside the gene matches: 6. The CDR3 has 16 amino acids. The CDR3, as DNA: TGTGCCTGGAGTGACGGGCTAGCGGGGGGTCAAGAGACCCAGTACTTC. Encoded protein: CAWSDGLAGGQETQYF. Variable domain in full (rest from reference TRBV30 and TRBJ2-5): SQTIHQWPATLVQPVGSPLSLECTVEGTSNPNLYWYRQAAGRGLQLLFYSVGIGQISSEVPQNLSASRPQDRQFILSSKKLLLSDSGFYLCAWSDGLAGGQETQYFGPGTRLLVL.

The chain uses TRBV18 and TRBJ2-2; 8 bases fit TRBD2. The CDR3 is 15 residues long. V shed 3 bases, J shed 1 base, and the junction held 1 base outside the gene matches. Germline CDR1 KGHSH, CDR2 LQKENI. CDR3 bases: TGTGCCAGCTCACCTACTAGCGGGAACACCGGGGAGCTGTTTTTT. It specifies CASSPTSGNTGELFF.

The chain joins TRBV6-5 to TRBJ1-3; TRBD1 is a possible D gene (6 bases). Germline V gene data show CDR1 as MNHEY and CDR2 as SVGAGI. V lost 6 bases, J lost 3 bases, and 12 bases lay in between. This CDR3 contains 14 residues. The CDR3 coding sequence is TGTGCCAGCAGCCAACAGGGCCTTGGAAACACCATATATTTT. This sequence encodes CASSQQGLGNTIYF.

CDR3 loop: CASSLAPGTGLAYEQYF. CDR3 nucleotide sequence: TGTGCCAGCAGTTTAGCCCCCGGGACAGGGTTGGCCTACGAGCAGTACTTC. The V gene is TRBV27, the J gene TRBJ2-5, with 9 nucleotides matching TRBD1. The end of the DNA aligns better with TRBJ2-7, so the J call may be wrong. This CDR3 has 17 residues. Germline V gives CDR1 MNHEY, CDR2 SMNVEV (reference sequence).

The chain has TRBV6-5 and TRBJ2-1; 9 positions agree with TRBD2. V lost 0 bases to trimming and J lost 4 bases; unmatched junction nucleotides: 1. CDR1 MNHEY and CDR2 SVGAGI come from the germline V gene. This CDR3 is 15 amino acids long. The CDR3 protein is CASSYSAGGYNEQFF. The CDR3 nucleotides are TGTGCCAGCAGTTACTCGGCGGGAGGGTACAATGAGCAGTTCTTC.

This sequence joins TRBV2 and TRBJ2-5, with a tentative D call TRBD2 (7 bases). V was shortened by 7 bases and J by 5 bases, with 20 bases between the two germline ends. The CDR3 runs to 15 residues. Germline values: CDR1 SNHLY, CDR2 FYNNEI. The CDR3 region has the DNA TGTGCCAGCAATGGGGGGGCAGCCGGAGAGGAGACCCAGTACTTC. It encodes CASNGGAAGEETQYF.

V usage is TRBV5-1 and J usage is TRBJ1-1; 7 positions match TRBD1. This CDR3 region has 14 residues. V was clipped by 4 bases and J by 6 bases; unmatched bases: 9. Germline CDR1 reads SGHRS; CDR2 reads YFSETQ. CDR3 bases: TGCGCCAGCAGCCTCGTAGGGGGCGTCGCTGAAGCTTTCTTT. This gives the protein CASSLVGGVAEAFF.

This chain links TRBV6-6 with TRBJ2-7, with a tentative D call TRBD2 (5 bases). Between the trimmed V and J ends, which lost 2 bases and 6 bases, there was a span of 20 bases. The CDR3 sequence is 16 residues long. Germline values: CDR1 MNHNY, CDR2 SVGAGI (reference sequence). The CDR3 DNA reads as TGTGCCAGCAGTTACCTAGAGGGTTCCCGGGTAGGCGAGCAGTACTTC. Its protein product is CASSYLEGSRVGEQYF.

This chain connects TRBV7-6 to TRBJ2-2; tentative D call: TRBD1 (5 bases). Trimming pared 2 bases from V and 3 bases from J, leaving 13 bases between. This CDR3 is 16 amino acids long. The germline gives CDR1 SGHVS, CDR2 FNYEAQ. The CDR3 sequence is CASSLWGRFDTGELFF. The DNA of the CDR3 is TGTGCCAGCAGCTTATGGGGCAGGTTTGACACCGGGGAGCTGTTTTTT.

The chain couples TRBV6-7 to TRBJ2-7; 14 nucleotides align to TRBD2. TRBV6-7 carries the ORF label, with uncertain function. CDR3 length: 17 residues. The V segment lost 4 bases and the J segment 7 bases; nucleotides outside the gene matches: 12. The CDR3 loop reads CASSSPGLAGEEWEQYF. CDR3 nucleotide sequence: TGTGCCAGCAGTTCCCCGGGACTAGCGGGAGAAGAGTGGGAGCAGTACTTC.

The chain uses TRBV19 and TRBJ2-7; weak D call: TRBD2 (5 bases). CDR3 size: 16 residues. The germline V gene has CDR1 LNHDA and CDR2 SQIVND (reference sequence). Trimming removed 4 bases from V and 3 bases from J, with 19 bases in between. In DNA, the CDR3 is TGTGCCAGTAGTAAGTCAAGCGGAAACCTCAACTACGAGCAGTACTTC. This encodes CASSKSSGNLNYEQYF.

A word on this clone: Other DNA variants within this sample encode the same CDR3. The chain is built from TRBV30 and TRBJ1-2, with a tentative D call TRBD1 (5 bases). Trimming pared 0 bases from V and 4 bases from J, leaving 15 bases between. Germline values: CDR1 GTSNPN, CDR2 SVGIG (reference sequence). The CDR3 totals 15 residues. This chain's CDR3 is CAWSVLPPGGYGYTF. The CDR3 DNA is TGTGCCTGGAGTGTACTGCCCCCGGGGGGCTATGGCTACACCTTC.